The next 32 T cell receptor beta chains were all read from a single sample in a study of tumor-infiltrating lymphocytes in primary liver carcinoma. The input was 500 ng total RNA; TCR beta cDNA was made from it with a constant-region primer. Three-round nested multiplex PCR performed with slightly modified ARM-PCR produced the TCR beta libraries. Forward primers for TRBV1-TRBV30 and a C-beta reverse primer served the first two PCR rounds, at around 11 cycles each. TCRdb passed the multiplex PCR reads through MiXCR, listing each CDR3 protein once. The sample lists just over 300,000 distinct CDR3 sequences; roughly 60% were seen once. Unsorted whole blood supplied the blood RNA, and germline DNA was isolated too. Sample: peripheral blood. All receptors derive from a woman in her twenties or thirties with primary liver carcinoma and hepatitis B virus infection.

For this clonotype: A read error may account for a junction end that differs from germline. This rearrangement joins TRBV12-3 or TRBV12-4 to TRBJ2-7, with 8 bases identical to TRBD2. The length of the CDR3 is 15 residues. This CDR3 reads CASRSGTSGSYEQCF. CDR3 nucleotide sequence: TGTGCCAGCAGATCCGGGACTAGTGGCTCCTACGAGCAGTGCTTC.

Points on this clonotype: One end of the junction is discordant with germline, which a read error may explain. This sequence joins TRBV30 and TRBJ2-2, with 11 bases lining up with TRBD2. Germline lookup yields CDR1 GTSNPN and CDR2 SVGIG (reference sequence). This CDR3 is 15 amino acids long. The CDR3 DNA is TGTGCCTGGAGCCGTAGCGGGAGGGGCACCCGGGAGCTGTTTTTT. This gives the protein CAWSRSGRGTRELFF. The full variable domain, completed using reference TRBV30 and TRBJ2-2, is SQTIHQWPATLVQPVGSPLSLECTVEGTSNPNLYWYRQAAGRGLQLLFYSVGIGQISSEVPQNLSASRPQDRQFILSSKKLLLSDSGFYLCAWSRSGRGTRELFFGEGSRLTVL.

This clonotype turned up a few times. This chain links TRBV24-1 with TRBJ2-3; D possibly corresponds to TRBD1 (5 bases). The CDR3 sequence is 13 residues long. Per germline, CDR1 KGHDR and CDR2 SFDVKD. V was trimmed by 2 bases and J by 5 bases, leaving 7 bases between them. This chain's CDR3 is CATSDSQGDTQYF. CDR3 bases: TGTGCCACCAGTGATTCGCAGGGAGATACGCAGTATTTT.

V and J are TRBV29-1 and TRBJ2-7; 11 bases map to TRBD1. J gave up 4 bases and V 6 bases, and 5 bases lay outside the gene matches. The CDR3 runs to 13 residues. Germline V CDR1 and CDR2: SQVTM, ANQGSEA. The CDR3 sequence: CSVGQGAFYEQYF. CDR3 bases: TGCAGCGTAGGACAGGGGGCATTTTACGAGCAGTACTTC.

This chain connects TRBV28 to TRBJ2-6, with 11 bases identical to TRBD2. This CDR3 has 22 residues. Trimming removed 4 bases from V and 2 bases from J; junction bases left unmatched: 19. Germline loops: CDR1 MDHEN, CDR2 SYDVKM. CDR3 nucleotide sequence: TGTGCCAGCAGTTACCGATACCCCTCCATACTAGCGGGAGTCCCTGGGGCCAACGTCCTGACTTTC. Translated: CASSYRYPSILAGVPGANVLTF.

This rearrangement joins TRBV4-2 to TRBJ2-2, with 7 bases lining up with TRBD2. V was clipped by 3 bases and J by 6 bases; unmatched bases: 13. Germline CDR1 is LGHNA and CDR2 is YNFKEQ. The CDR3 has 17 amino acids. As DNA, the CDR3 is TGTGCCAGCAGCCATCGGGCTAGCGGAGACGAGGCCGGGGAGCTGTTTTTT. Translation gives CASSHRASGDEAGELFF.

As concerns this clonotype: One end of the junction is discordant with germline, which a read error may explain. V usage is TRBV14 and J usage is TRBJ2-3, with 8 bases matching TRBD1. This CDR3 spans 16 amino acids. The germline CDR1 and CDR2 sequences are SGHDN and FVKESK. CDR3 in amino acids: CASSRRTGRITDRQYF. The CDR3 nucleotides read TGTGCCAGCAGCCGCCGGACAGGGAGAATCACAGATAGGCAGTATTTT. Variable domain in full (rest from reference TRBV14 and TRBJ2-3): EAGVTQFPSHSVIEKGQTVTLRCDPISGHDNLYWYRRVMGKEIKFLLHFVKESKQDESGMPNNRFLAERTGGTYSTLKVQPAELEDSGVYFCASSRRTGRITDRQYFGPGTRLTVL.

This clonotype was seen a handful of times. A much larger clone sits a single nucleotide away, making a read error possible. This chain uses TRBV11-1 with TRBJ2-7; tentatively, D is TRBD2 (5 bases). The CDR3 runs to 13 residues. Trimming stripped 5 bases from V and 4 bases from J, with 12 bases between. Germline CDR1 is SGHAT and CDR2 is FQDESV (reference sequence). CDR3 sequence: CASSGLAIYEQYF. For the CDR3, the DNA is TGTGCCAGCAGCGGGCTAGCCATTTACGAGCAGTACTTC.

This sequence joins TRBV6-2 or TRBV6-3 and TRBJ1-5, with D possibly being TRBD1 (6 bases). Germline values: CDR1 MNHEY, CDR2 SVGEGT. V lost 8 bases, J lost 7 bases, and 30 bases lay in between. The CDR3 totals 18 residues. CDR3 sequence reads: CASANPALFRQASQPQHF. The CDR3 bases are TGTGCCAGCGCTAATCCAGCGTTATTTCGACAGGCGAGCCAGCCCCAGCATTTT.

The sample holds one count of this clonotype. Possible read error: a much larger clone is one base away. This chain connects TRBV29-1 to TRBJ2-5; 8 nucleotides align to TRBD1. The germline V gene has CDR1 SQVTM and CDR2 ANQGSEA. There are 14 residues in the CDR3. The CDR3 protein is CGVPRGQGRETQYF. CDR3 nucleotide sequence: TGCGGCGTACCCCGTGGACAGGGAAGAGAGACCCAGTACTTC.

This clonotype was seen a single time. The CDR3 nucleotides are TGCGCCAGCAACCACCCGGGACTAGCGGCGCCGGCGCCAAGCACAGATACGCAGTATTTT. This gives the protein CASNHPGLAAPAPSTDTQYF. The rearrangement uses TRBV10-2 and TRBJ2-3, with 11 nucleotides matching TRBD2. CDR3 length equals 20 residues. The V and J ends lost 7 bases and 0 bases, in that order; junction bases with no gene match: 18. Germline V gene sequence: CDR1 WSHSY, CDR2 SAAADI.

This clonotype was observed at least ten times. The chain combines TRBV4-3 with TRBJ2-4; either TRBD1 or TRBD2 may fit D (6 bases each). V was shortened by 1 base and J by 4 bases, with 11 bases between the two germline ends. CDR1 LGHNA and CDR2 YSLEER come from the germline V gene. The CDR3 covers 15 residues. In DNA form, the CDR3 reads TGCGCCAGCAGCCAAGTAGGGGGGAGGAAAAACATTCAGTACTTC. It specifies CASSQVGGRKNIQYF.

In regard to this clonotype: Without the conserved terminal phenylalanine or tryptophan, this CDR3 likely stems from a read error. V is TRBV4-1 and J is TRBJ2-7; D could derive from TRBD1 or TRBD2 (5 bases each). This CDR3 is 15 amino acids long. Germline V gene data show CDR1 as MGHRA and CDR2 as YSYEKL. V was trimmed by 2 bases and J by 2 bases, leaving 13 bases between them. In DNA, the CDR3 is TGCGCCAGCAGCCAACCCGGGACCCCCCCCTACGAGCAGTACTCC. Translation: CASSQPGTPPYEQYS.

V gene TRBV6-6 combines with J gene TRBJ2-7, with D unclear. CDR3 length: 14 amino acids. Trimming took off 2 bases at V and 2 bases at J, with 10 bases between the two ends. CDR1 is MNHNY, CDR2 SVGAGI, per germline (reference sequence). CDR3 nucleotides: TGTGCCAGCAGTTACGTGCAAAACACCTACGAGCAGTACTTC. As protein: CASSYVQNTYEQYF.

This clonotype was recorded at least ten times. The chain uses TRBV12-3 or TRBV12-4 and TRBJ1-4; possible D gene TRBD1, 6 bases. The V end was cut by 5 bases, the J end by 7 bases, with 20 bases between. The CDR3 consists of 16 residues. This CDR3 is CASSERGAGVGEKLFF. CDR3 in DNA: TGTGCCAGCAGTGAAAGAGGGGCAGGGGTTGGTGAAAAACTGTTTTTT.

V usage is TRBV4-1 and J usage is TRBJ1-1; TRBD1 might be the D (6 bases). The CDR3 consists of 15 residues. The V and J ends lost 2 bases and 0 bases respectively, with 10 bases between them. Germline loops: CDR1 MGHRA, CDR2 YSYEKL. The CDR3 DNA reads as TGCGCCAGCAGCCAATCGGACAGAATGAACACTGAAGCTTTCTTT. This codes for CASSQSDRMNTEAFF.

V gene TRBV28 combines with J gene TRBJ2-7, with 9 bases that match TRBD2. Germline V lookup: CDR1 MDHEN, CDR2 SYDVKM. The J segment lost 5 bases and the V segment lost 6 bases, leaving 8 bases of the junction unmatched. The CDR3 is 14 residues long. In DNA form, the CDR3 reads TGTGCCAGCAGAAAAGCGGGAGGAGGGCACGAGCAGTACTTC. The encoded protein is CASRKAGGGHEQYF. Full variable domain (rest looked up from reference TRBV28 and TRBJ2-7): DVKVTQSSRYLVKRTGEKVFLECVQDMDHENMFWYRQDPGLGLRLIYFSYDVKMKEKGDIPEGYSVSREKKERFSLILESASTNQTSMYLCASRKAGGGHEQYFGPGTRLTVT.

As for this clonotype: Mismatch with germline at one junction end may stem from a read error. V and J are TRBV11-2 and TRBJ1-1; D is uncertain. CDR1 is SGHAT and CDR2 is FQNNGV in the germline V gene. The CDR3 runs 14 residues. Here the CDR3 reads CASSLYQDNTEALF. Written as DNA, the CDR3 is TGTGCCAGCAGCTTATACCAAGATAACACTGAAGCTCTCTTT.

A word on this clonotype: Given a much more abundant clone one base away, this may be a read error. The chain combines TRBV12-3 or TRBV12-4 with TRBJ2-7; the match to TRBD1 covers 7 bases. There are 14 residues in the CDR3. The chain's CDR3 is CTSSLQVRGNEQYF. CDR3 sequence (DNA): TGTACCAGCAGTTTACAGGTCAGGGGGAACGAGCAGTACTTC.

This clonotype has more than one count but fewer than ten. The chain combines TRBV7-8 with TRBJ1-2; TRBD1 matches at 8 bases. CDR1 SGHVS and CDR2 FQNEAQ come from the germline V gene. The CDR3 consists of 14 residues. The V gene end was trimmed by 5 bases and the J gene end by 4 bases; junction bases not matched to a gene: 6. The CDR3 DNA sequence: TGTGCCAGCAGCCAAGACAGGGGCGGCTATGGCTACACCTTC. Its protein product is CASSQDRGGYGYTF.

A remark on this clonotype: It may be a read error: a sequence one base away is much more abundant. This chain connects TRBV4-1 to TRBJ2-3; tentative D call: TRBD1 (6 bases). Germline V CDR1 and CDR2: MGHRA, YSYEKL. This CDR3 region has 12 residues. Between the trimmed V and J ends, which lost 10 bases and 6 bases, there was a span of 14 bases. This chain's CDR3 is CATQGTGDTQYF. For the CDR3, the DNA is TGCGCCACCCAGGGGACCGGGGATACGCAGTATTTT.

Worth noting for this clonotype: A much more abundant neighbour one base away suggests this may be a read error. This chain uses TRBV29-1 with TRBJ2-2; 9 nucleotides line up with TRBD1. This CDR3 is built from 14 residues. CDR1 and CDR2 (germline): SQVTM, ANQGSEA. Trimming removed 8 bases from V and 5 bases from J; junction bases left unmatched: 9. This CDR3 is CSTADRGGTGELFF. The CDR3 DNA sequence: TGCAGCACAGCGGACAGGGGTGGGACCGGGGAGCTGTTTTTT.

Comments on this clonotype: A read error may account for a junction end that differs from germline. This chain joins TRBV11-2 and TRBJ2-3; possible D gene TRBD1, 5 bases. Germline values: CDR1 SGHAT, CDR2 FQNNGV. This CDR3 spans 15 amino acids. CDR3 residues: CAGSLGPRSTGTQYF. The CDR3 region has the DNA TGTGCCGGCAGCTTAGGGCCGCGAAGCACAGGTACGCAGTATTTT.

The CDR3 loop reads CASGRGERTEAFF. The CDR3, as DNA: TGTGCCAGCGGCCGGGGGGAAAGGACTGAAGCTTTCTTT. The V gene is TRBV14, the J gene TRBJ1-1, with D tentatively TRBD1 (5 bases). Trimming took off 8 bases at V and 5 bases at J, with 15 bases between the two ends. The CDR3 has 13 residues. CDR1 and CDR2 from the germline V gene are SGHDN and FVKESK.

A few counts support this clonotype. A much larger clone lies one base from this, so it may be a read error. V and J are TRBV11-2 and TRBJ2-3; D perhaps matches TRBD2 (6 bases). Germline CDR1 reads SGHAT; CDR2 reads FQNNGV. The CDR3 consists of 12 residues. V dropped 5 bases and J dropped 8 bases, with 11 bases sitting between them. The CDR3 DNA is TGTGCCAGCAGCCTCTGGGGAGGTACGCAGTATTTT. It yields the protein CASSLWGGTQYF. Supplemented by reference TRBV11-2 and TRBJ2-3, the full variable domain reads EAGVAQSPRYKIIEKRQSVAFWCNPISGHATLYWYQQILGQGPKLLIQFQNNGVVDDSQLPKDRFSAERLKGVDSTLKIQPAKLEDSAVYLCASSLWGGTQYFGPGTRLTVL.

With regard to this clonotype: A much more abundant neighbour one base away suggests this may be a read error. The CDR3 loop reads CASSSSGISSGANVLTF. CDR3 in DNA: TGTGCCAGCAGTAGTAGCGGAATTAGCTCTGGGGCCAACGTCCTGACTTTC. The rearrangement uses TRBV7-9 and TRBJ2-6; a possible D gene is TRBD2 (6 bases). This CDR3 spans 17 amino acids. The germline gives CDR1 SEHNR, CDR2 FQNEAQ (reference sequence). V shed 6 bases and J shed 0 bases, with 15 bases lying between them.

As concerns this clonotype: At one boundary the junction diverges from the germline segment, which might be a read error. The chain couples TRBV6-5 to TRBJ1-1; 7 nucleotides agree with TRBD1. Germline V gene data show CDR1 as MNHEY and CDR2 as SVGAGI. This CDR3 is built from 14 residues. This CDR3 is CASTHRDRRIEAYF. The CDR3 DNA follows: TGTGCCAGCACCCACCGGGACAGACGTATTGAAGCTTACTTT.

This clonotype was seen only once. The junction and the germline gene differ at one end; a read error may be behind it. This chain joins TRBV4-1 and TRBJ2-3; no clear D gene. Looked up from germline, CDR1 is MGHRA and CDR2 is YSYEKL. This CDR3 has 16 residues. The CDR3: CASNQEWVGSTDTQYF. The CDR3 region has the DNA TGCGCCAGCAACCAAGAGTGGGTTGGTTCCACAGATACGCAGTATTTT.

The chain joins TRBV2 to TRBJ2-1; a possible D gene is TRBD2 (6 bases). The CDR3 loop spans 14 amino acids. Germline CDR1 is SNHLY and CDR2 is FYNNEI. Trimming stripped 6 bases from V and 7 bases from J, with 16 bases between. The CDR3 here is CASSERLVRNEQFF. The CDR3 DNA sequence: TGTGCCAGCAGCGAAAGACTAGTTCGGAATGAGCAGTTCTTC.

At least ten counts were recorded for this clonotype. This chain links TRBV11-2 with TRBJ2-1, with D possibly TRBD2 on 5 matching bases. The CDR3 has 15 amino acids. V was shortened by 3 bases and J by 1 base, with 10 bases between the two germline ends. CDR1 and CDR2 (germline): SGHAT, FQNNGV. DNA for the CDR3: TGTGCCAGCAGCTTTTATGGGAGTTCCTACAATGAGCAGTTCTTC. Translation: CASSFYGSSYNEQFF.

Turning to this clonotype: At one end the junction does not follow the germline gene, possibly because of a read error. The genes are TRBV6-2 or TRBV6-3 and TRBJ2-5; D uncertain. CDR1 MNHEY and CDR2 SVGEGT come from the germline V gene. The CDR3 spans 15 residues. The CDR3 DNA follows: TGTGCCAACAGTTACCATACGTACTCCCAAGAGACCCAGTACTTC. Residues: CANSYHTYSQETQYF.

There are many counts of this clonotype. This sequence joins TRBV6-5 and TRBJ2-5; TRBD1 matches at 9 bases. The CDR3 is made up of 15 amino acids. J gave up 9 bases and V 5 bases, and 13 bases lay outside the gene matches. CDR1 MNHEY and CDR2 SVGAGI come from the germline V gene. Here the CDR3 reads CASSRSRQGGKAQYF. CDR3 bases: TGTGCCAGCAGTCGTTCTCGACAGGGGGGAAAGGCCCAGTACTTC.